Given below is one TCR beta chain in context. The entry originates in a study of blood T cell repertoires in COVID-19. Study details: There were acute and convalescent COVID-19 samples, and they came from the United States, Italy and Spain. Sources were T cells, B-cell-depleted T cells, or PBMCs; the material itself was cDNA or gDNA.

Per the authors' pipeline: Amplification of reference gene primers was used by the study to estimate nucleated cell counts. Sequencing used immunoSEQ multiplex PCR; TCRdb keeps in-frame clones, though not all of them. V, J and clone size reflect that table, while D and trimming were determined from the DNA. The table shows 63,000 or so clones, with about 81% occurring only once. The sample was peripheral blood. The clonotype originates from a human donor in a cohort sampled during active COVID-19.

The chain's CDR3 is CASSLAAGGPTPYEQYF. CDR3 coding DNA: TGTGCCAGCAGCTTAGCAGCAGGGGGCCCCACACCCTACGAGCAGTACTTC. The chain joins TRBV11-2 to TRBJ2-7; 8 bases fit TRBD1. The V gene's germline CDR1 is SGHAT and CDR2 FQNNGV. V shed 1 base, J shed 2 bases, and the junction held 10 bases outside the gene matches. The CDR3 contains 17 residues.